Listed below are T cell receptor beta chains from one sample, sequenced in a study of blood T cells in healthy people across ages. TCRdb re-called the 5' RACE reads with MiXCR, one entry per CDR3 protein. The table has about 1.1 million distinct CDR3 sequences, about two fifths seen once. Sequences were obtained from blood. These receptors all stem from a man in his late teens or twenties in good health. The CDR3 runs from the conserved cysteine through the conserved F or W. D genes are given only for firm matches. Rows may omit the clone size; those that give it use once, few, many or a size class.

clone size	V gene	D gene	CDR3 length	J gene	CDR3 DNA	CDR3 protein
few	TRBV4-3	-	15	TRBJ1-4	TGCGCCAGCAGCCAATCCCCCAGGGCAGGGGAAAAACTGTTTTTT	CASSQSPRAGEKLFF
few	TRBV19	TRBD1	12	TRBJ2-7	TGTGCCACCGGGACAGCTATTAACGAGCAGTACTTC	CATGTAINEQYF
few	TRBV20-1	-	13	TRBJ1-1	TGCAGTGCTAGCCCCAAGGGGGTAACTGAAGCTTTCTTT	CSASPKGVTEAFF
-	TRBV2	TRBD1	15	TRBJ1-6	TGTGCCAGCAGAGAGACAGGGGAACCTAATTCACCCCTCCACTTT	CASRETGEPNSPLHF
-	TRBV29-1	TRBD1	14	TRBJ1-2	TGCAGCGTCGAACAGGGGGCGCAAGGCTATGGCTACACCTTC	CSVEQGAQGYGYTF
-	TRBV9	TRBD1	17	TRBJ1-2	TGTGCCAGCAGCGACCCCGGGACAGCGACAACTAACTATGGCTACACCTTC	CASSDPGTATTNYGYTF
few	TRBV24-1	-	14	TRBJ2-1	TGTGCCACCAGTGATTTGGGGACCTACAATGAGCAGTTCTTC	CATSDLGTYNEQFF
once	TRBV19	-	16	TRBJ2-5	TGTGCCAGTAGTCTGATGGAAATGACGGCGCAAGAGACCCAGTACTTC	CASSLMEMTAQETQYF
few	TRBV12-3/TRBV12-4	TRBD2	14	TRBJ2-5	TGTGCCAGCAGTTTTTTGGGCGGGGGGGAGACCCAGTACTTC	CASSFLGGGETQYF
few	TRBV6-6	TRBD2	16	TRBJ2-3	TGTGCCAGCAGTCTTCCTAGCGGGACTAGCACAGATACGCAGTATTTT	CASSLPSGTSTDTQYF
-	TRBV7-9	-	12	TRBJ2-3	TGTGCCGGCAGCTCTTACACAGATACGCAGTATTTT	CAGSSYTDTQYF
-	TRBV20-1	-	16	TRBJ2-1	TGCAGTGCTAGAGATGATGGAGGGGTAACCTACAATGAGCAGTTCTTC	CSARDDGGVTYNEQFF
-	TRBV4-2	TRBD2	16	TRBJ2-1	TGTGCCAGCAGCCAAATTACGGGACTAGCAAGCAATGAGCAGTTCTTC	CASSQITGLASNEQFF
few	TRBV5-6	-	12	TRBJ1-2	-	CASSFFGAGYTF
few	TRBV9	-	15	TRBJ2-1	TGTGCCAGCAGCGTGGATCGGGGAACCTACAATGAGCAGTTCTTC	CASSVDRGTYNEQFF
few	TRBV4-3	-	15	TRBJ1-2	TGCGCCAGCAGCCAAGGAACGGGAGCTAACTATGGCTACACCTTC	CASSQGTGANYGYTF
-	TRBV29-1	TRBD2	14	TRBJ2-3	TGCAGCGCCATGACTAGCGGGGGCCCAGATACGCAGTATTTT	CSAMTSGGPDTQYF
-	TRBV5-5	-	13	TRBJ1-1	TGTGCCAGCAGCTCAGGGGTGCACACTGGAGCTTTCTTT	CASSSGVHTGAFF
-	TRBV6-5	-	13	TRBJ2-1	TGTGCCAGCAGTTACTCGCTGAACAATGAGCAGTTCTTC	CASSYSLNNEQFF
-	TRBV5-1	-	16	TRBJ2-3	TGCGCCAGCAGCTTGGAGCCCGAAGGGGCGGGAGATACGCAGTATTTT	CASSLEPEGAGDTQYF
-	TRBV27	TRBD1	16	TRBJ1-2	TGTGCCAGCAGCCCTCTAGGACAGGCGTATGTTTATGGCTACACCTTC	CASSPLGQAYVYGYTF
-	TRBV20-1	-	15	TRBJ2-7	TGCAGTGCTAGGCCTGATAAGACTCCCCCCTACGAGCAGTACTTC	CSARPDKTPPYEQYF
once	TRBV5-1	-	15	TRBJ1-1	TGCGCCAGCGGGGAGATAGGAGGTGGGGATGGTGAAGCTTTCTTT	CASGEIGGGDGEAFF
-	TRBV7-9	TRBD1	15	TRBJ2-3	TGTGCCAGCAGCTCCGGACAGGGTATGACAGATACGCAGTATTTT	CASSSGQGMTDTQYF
-	TRBV4-1	-	16	TRBJ2-3	TGCGCCAGCAGCCGGGACGGGGAAACTAGCACAGATACGCAGTATTTT	CASSRDGETSTDTQYF
few	TRBV6-2/TRBV6-3	-	15	TRBJ2-3	TGTGCCAGCAGTTATGACCGAGTAGACACAGATACGCAGTATTTT	CASSYDRVDTDTQYF
-	TRBV21-1	-	18	TRBJ1-1	TGTGCCAGCAGCAAAGTCCTAAGGACAGGGATGGGGACCACTGAAGCTTTCTTT	CASSKVLRTGMGTTEAFF
-	TRBV4-2	-	13	TRBJ1-2	TGTGCCAGCAGCCAAGATGTAGGCTATGGCTACACCTTC	CASSQDVGYGYTF
few	TRBV20-1	TRBD2	15	TRBJ2-5	TGCAGTGCGGGTAGCGGGGGGGGCGTACAAGAGACCCAGTACTTC	CSAGSGGGVQETQYF
few	TRBV10-3	-	13	TRBJ2-1	TGTGCCATCAATCAGGGGATGGACAATGAGCAGTTCTTC	CAINQGMDNEQFF
once	TRBV5-1	TRBD2	15	TRBJ2-1	TGCGCCAGCAGCCAATGGGCTAGCGGATTCAATGAGCAGTTCTTC	CASSQWASGFNEQFF
few	TRBV4-3	-	14	TRBJ2-3	TGCGCCAGCAGCCAGACGGCAAGCACAGATACGCAGTATTTT	CASSQTASTDTQYF
-	TRBV6-2/TRBV6-3	-	13	TRBJ2-3	TGTGCCAGCAGCACGGACTTCACAGATACGCAGTATTTT	CASSTDFTDTQYF
few	TRBV7-2	-	12	TRBJ1-6	TGTGCCAGCAGCTTAGCGGTTTCACCCCTCCACTTT	CASSLAVSPLHF
-	TRBV9	-	13	TRBJ2-5	TGTGCCAGCGGAGGAGGGAATGGGGAGACCCAGTACTTC	CASGGGNGETQYF
-	TRBV10-3	TRBD1	14	TRBJ1-5	TGTGCCATCAGTCACCGGGACAGATATCAGCCCCAGCATTTT	CAISHRDRYQPQHF
-	TRBV6-1	-	14	TRBJ2-7	TGTGCCAGCAGTGACCTTAACCTTGAAGACGAGCAGTACTTC	CASSDLNLEDEQYF
few	TRBV12-3/TRBV12-4	-	14	TRBJ2-5	TGTGCCAGCAGCGAAGCTACAGGTTTAGAGACCCAGTACTTC	CASSEATGLETQYF
-	TRBV20-1	TRBD1	13	TRBJ1-5	TGCAGGGAGGACAGGTGTAGCAATCAGCCCCAGCATTTT	CREDRCSNQPQHF
-	TRBV4-3	TRBD2	18	TRBJ2-1	TGCGCCAGCAGCCAAGTTCTAGCGGGGGGGGCCCCCTACAATGAGCAGTTCTTC	CASSQVLAGGAPYNEQFF
-	TRBV15	-	16	TRBJ1-5	TGTGCCACCAGCAGAGAGGCGGTTCATAGCAATCAGCCCCAGCATTTT	CATSREAVHSNQPQHF
-	TRBV10-3	-	13	TRBJ2-1	TGTGCCATCAGTGTTCGGCATAGGGAAGAGCAGTTCTTC	CAISVRHREEQFF
-	TRBV7-9	TRBD2	13	TRBJ2-1	TGTGCCAGCAGCTGGGGACTATCCAATGAGCAGTTCTTC	CASSWGLSNEQFF
-	TRBV7-2	-	14	TRBJ2-1	TGTGCCAGCAGCTCCGGGTGGGGTCTCAATGAGCAGTTCTTC	CASSSGWGLNEQFF
few	TRBV20-1	-	12	TRBJ2-3	TGCAGTGGCTCCCCGGGGGCAGATACGCAGTATTTT	CSGSPGADTQYF
-	TRBV20-1	-	14	TRBJ1-2	TGCAGTGCCGAAGAGGGGGGTAACAGCTATGGCTACACCTTC	CSAEEGGNSYGYTF
many	TRBV4-3	-	15	TRBJ1-2	TGCGCCAGCAGCCAAGATCTGGGAGGGGCTGGCGGCTACACCTTC	CASSQDLGGAGGYTF
many	TRBV7-2	-	16	TRBJ2-7	TGTGCCAGCAGCTTAGATTTGAGCCGGGAATCCTACGAGCAGTACTTC	CASSLDLSRESYEQYF
few	TRBV4-2	TRBD2	17	TRBJ2-4	TGTGCCAGCAGCCAAGATAGTATAGCGGGGGGGGAAAACATTCAGTACTTC	CASSQDSIAGGENIQYF
few	TRBV9	-	16	TRBJ1-1	TGTGCCAGCAGCGTAGAGGGGTCTACTAGGAACACTGAAGCTTTCTTT	CASSVEGSTRNTEAFF
few	TRBV20-1	-	15	TRBJ1-5	TGCAGTGCCTTAGACCCAGGGTCAAGCAATCAGCCCCAGCATTTT	CSALDPGSSNQPQHF
few	TRBV12-3/TRBV12-4	-	16	TRBJ1-2	TGTGCCAGCAGTTTCCGTAAGCGTAGGCAGAACTATGGCTACACCTTC	CASSFRKRRQNYGYTF